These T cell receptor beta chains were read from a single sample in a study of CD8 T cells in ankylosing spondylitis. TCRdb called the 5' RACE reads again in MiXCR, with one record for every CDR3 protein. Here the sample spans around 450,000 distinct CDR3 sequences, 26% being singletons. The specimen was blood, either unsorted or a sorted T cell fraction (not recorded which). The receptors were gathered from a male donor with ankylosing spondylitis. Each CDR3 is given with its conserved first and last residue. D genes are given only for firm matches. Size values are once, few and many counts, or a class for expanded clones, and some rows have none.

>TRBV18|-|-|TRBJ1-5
TGTGCCAGCTCCCCTGACAGCCATAGCAATCAGCCCCAGCATTTT
CASSPDSHSNQPQHF
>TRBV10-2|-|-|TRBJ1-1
TGCGCCAGCGGGTGGGGGCTGGCGACTGAAGCTTTCTTT
CASGWGLATEAFF
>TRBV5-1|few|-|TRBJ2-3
TGCGCCAGCAGCTTGTACAGTCGTGGTACAGATACGCAGTATTTT
CASSLYSRGTDTQYF
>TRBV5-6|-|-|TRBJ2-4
TGTGCCAGCAGCTGGGGAGACCTAGCCAAAAACATTCAGTACTTC
CASSWGDLAKNIQYF
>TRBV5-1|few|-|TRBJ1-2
TGCGCCAGCAGAGTGGGGGCTAAGGACTATGGCTACACCTTC
CASRVGAKDYGYTF
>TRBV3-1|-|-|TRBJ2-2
TGTGCCAGCAGCCCCCGGGGCGCGAACACCGGGGAGCTGTTTTTT
CASSPRGANTGELFF
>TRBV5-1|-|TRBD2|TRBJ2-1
TGCGCCAGCAGCGGTTACGGGACTAGCGGAAGCTCCTACAATGAGCAGTTCTTC
CASSGYGTSGSSYNEQFF
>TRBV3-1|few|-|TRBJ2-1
TGTGCCAGCAGCCAAGGCGGGCTGGCTTCGAGAGAGCAGTTCTTC
CASSQGGLASREQFF
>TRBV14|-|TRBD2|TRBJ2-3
TGTGCCAGCATGAGCGGGAGTGATACGCAGTATTTT
CASMSGSDTQYF
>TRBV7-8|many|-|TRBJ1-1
TGTGCCAGCAGCTTAAGGGGTGGGAGCACTGAAGCTTTCTTT
CASSLRGGSTEAFF
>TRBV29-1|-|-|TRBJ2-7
TGCAGCGTTCGGGTAGGGGACGAGCAGTACTTC
CSVRVGDEQYF
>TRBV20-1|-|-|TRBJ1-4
TGCAGTGCTATTCAGACAGCTGCAACTAATGAAAAACTGTTTTTT
CSAIQTAATNEKLFF
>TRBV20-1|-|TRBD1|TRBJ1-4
TGCAGTGCTAGAATACCGAGACAGGGGGCGACTAATGAAAAACTGTTTTTT
CSARIPRQGATNEKLFF